The 23 T cell receptor beta chains below come from one sample, sequenced in a study of T-cell reconstitution after alpha-beta-depleted transplantation in children. The TCRbeta library incorporated unique molecular identifiers. From the PCR reads, TCRdb called clonotypes with MiXCR, one entry per CDR3 protein. This table has about 500,000 distinct CDR3 sequences, about 30% appearing once. The sequencing here drew on PBMCs from the stem cell graft donor, taken from the stem cell graft. These receptors all come from a human donor who donated a stem cell graft to a child with aplastic anemia.

In DNA, the CDR3 is TGCGCCAGCAGCCAAGATTTTAGGGCGAACACTGAAGCTTTCTTT. Protein sequence: CASSQDFRANTEAFF. This chain joins TRBV4-3 and TRBJ1-1; no clear D. Trimming cost V 0 bases and J 1 base, with 9 bases left between them. CDR1 is LGHNA and CDR2 is YSLEER in the germline V gene. The CDR3 totals 15 residues.

The chain carries TRBV5-4 and TRBJ2-1; 12 bases are a match to TRBD2. Germline V gene sequence: CDR1 SGHNT, CDR2 YYREEE (reference sequence). This CDR3 region has 19 residues. J lost 3 bases, V lost 0 bases, and 10 bases had no gene match. CDR3 protein: CASSLALAGGLNGYNEQFF. DNA for the CDR3: TGTGCCAGCAGCTTGGCTCTAGCGGGAGGGCTCAACGGCTACAATGAGCAGTTCTTC.

This clonotype has just a few counts. The chain recombines TRBV9 with TRBJ2-1; D is ambiguous. The length of the CDR3 is 14 residues. With 0 bases removed from V and 4 bases from J, the gap between germline ends came to 8 bases. Germline V gene sequence: CDR1 SGDLS, CDR2 YYNGEE. The CDR3 sequence is CASSVVEFYNEQFF. The CDR3 DNA sequence: TGTGCCAGCAGCGTAGTAGAATTTTACAATGAGCAGTTCTTC.

The chain joins TRBV5-5 to TRBJ2-1; TRBD2 agrees at 10 bases. The CDR3 length is 16 residues. Germline CDR1 reads SGHKS; CDR2 reads YYEKEE (reference sequence). Trimming took 1 base from V and 4 from J; bases not matched to a gene: 5. The CDR3 DNA is TGTGCCAGCAGCTTGCATTGGACTAGCGGATACAATGAGCAGTTCTTC. Protein: CASSLHWTSGYNEQFF.

This rearrangement joins TRBV6-5 to TRBJ2-3; D remains ambiguous. V dropped 5 bases and J dropped 5 bases, with 14 bases sitting between them. Germline V gene data show CDR1 as MNHEY and CDR2 as SVGAGI. The CDR3 covers 14 residues. The CDR3 DNA is TGTGCCAGCAGTCAGACCCGACGGTTAGATACGCAGTATTTT. It codes for CASSQTRRLDTQYF.

Only a few counts were recorded for this clonotype. The V and J genes are TRBV28 and TRBJ2-1, with D uncertain. The CDR3 has 12 residues. V lost 3 bases, J lost 9 bases, and 9 bases lay in between. Germline V gene lookup returns CDR1 MDHEN and CDR2 SYDVKM. The DNA of the CDR3 is TGTGCCAGCAGTTTCTGGGGTGGTGAGCAGTTCTTC. Its translation: CASSFWGGEQFF.

This clonotype was seen just once. The chain carries TRBV5-8 and TRBJ1-6, with unresolved D. The germline V gene encodes CDR1 SGHTS and CDR2 YDEGEE. The CDR3 runs 13 residues. The V and J ends lost 3 bases and 6 bases respectively, with 7 bases between them. Written as DNA, the CDR3 is TGTGCCAGCAGCTGGGGTAGTAATTCACCCCTCCACTTT. This sequence encodes CASSWGSNSPLHF.

The chain carries TRBV7-8 and TRBJ1-2, with 7 bases matching TRBD1. The germline V gene has CDR1 SGHVS and CDR2 FQNEAQ. The CDR3 contains 13 residues. The J segment lost 8 bases and the V segment lost 0 bases, leaving 3 bases of the junction unmatched. In DNA, the CDR3 is TGTGCCAGCAGCTTAGCGGTGACAGGGGGCTACACCTTC. It codes for CASSLAVTGGYTF.

CDR3 nucleotides: TGTGCCAGCAGTTACCCAGGGACAGGGACTGAAGCTTTCTTT. Encoded protein: CASSYPGTGTEAFF. This chain uses TRBV6-5 with TRBJ1-1, with 9 bases identical to TRBD1. V lost 2 bases, J lost 5 bases, and 3 bases stayed unmatched. The CDR3 is 14 residues long. Germline values: CDR1 MNHEY, CDR2 SVGAGI.

This clonotype qualifies as medium-sized. This chain joins TRBV29-1 and TRBJ2-7; 10 nucleotides match TRBD1. Germline CDR1 SQVTM, CDR2 ANQGSEA. This CDR3 comprises 14 residues. The junction had 8 bases not matched to a gene; V was cut back by 5 bases and J by 4 bases. As DNA, the CDR3 is TGCAGCGTTCGCGGGACAGGGGATGGGTACGAGCAGTACTTC. Its translation is CSVRGTGDGYEQYF.

This clonotype was counted a few times. This chain uses TRBV19 with TRBJ2-1; a weak D match, TRBD2 (7 bases). There are 13 residues in the CDR3. The germline gives CDR1 LNHDA, CDR2 SQIVND (reference sequence). The V end was cut by 7 bases, the J end by 8 bases, with 15 bases between. The CDR3 nucleotides read TGTGCCAGTACCAGTTGGGGGGGCGATGAGCAGTTCTTC. Translated, it gives CASTSWGGDEQFF.

The chain uses TRBV7-9 and TRBJ2-3; TRBD2 might be the D (6 bases). Germline V gene lookup returns CDR1 SEHNR and CDR2 FQNEAQ (reference sequence). Trimming left V 4 bases short and J 8 bases short, with 10 bases between. This CDR3 contains 12 residues. Here the CDR3 DNA reads TGTGCCAGCAGCTGGGAGACTAGTACGCAGTATTTT. Translated, it gives CASSWETSTQYF. The full variable domain, its missing parts supplied by reference TRBV7-9 and TRBJ2-3, is DTGVSQNPRHKITKRGQNVTFRCDPISEHNRLYWYRQTLGQGPEFLTYFQNEAQLEKSRLLSDRFSAERPKGSFSTLEIQRTEQGDSAMYLCASSWETSTQYFGPGTRLTVL.

The V gene is TRBV12-3 or TRBV12-4, the J gene TRBJ1-2; 7 bases are shared with TRBD1. Trimming removed 2 bases from V and 5 bases from J; junction bases left unmatched: 14. The CDR3 runs to 17 residues. The CDR3 sequence: CASSLSGTAGRIYGYTF. The CDR3 DNA reads as TGTGCCAGCAGTTTATCGGGGACAGCTGGACGAATTTATGGCTACACCTTC.

The J gene is TRBJ2-1, the V gene TRBV24-1, with D possibly being TRBD2 (5 bases). Germline V CDR1 and CDR2: KGHDR, SFDVKD. Trimming removed 9 bases from V and 0 bases from J, with 17 bases in between. The CDR3 consists of 16 residues. Here the CDR3 reads CATESNGISSYNEQFF. For the CDR3, the DNA is TGTGCCACCGAATCCAACGGGATTTCCTCCTACAATGAGCAGTTCTTC.

This rearrangement joins TRBV5-1 to TRBJ1-2, with 12 nucleotides matching TRBD1. The length of the CDR3 is 13 residues. The V segment lost 4 bases and the J segment 7 bases; nucleotides outside the gene matches: 2. CDR1 and CDR2 from the germline V gene are SGHRS and YFSETQ. The CDR3 DNA is TGCGCCAGCAGCGGGGGACAGGGGGCTGGCTACACCTTC. Translation gives CASSGGQGAGYTF.

V and J are TRBV4-1 and TRBJ1-6, with 7 bases lining up with TRBD1. V lost 1 base and J lost 8; bases outside the gene matches: 8. The germline V gene has CDR1 MGHRA and CDR2 YSYEKL. The CDR3 consists of 16 residues. CDR3 DNA sequence: TGCGCCAGCAGCCAAGGTGACAGGGCCGCTTATTCACCCCTCCACTTT. Translated: CASSQGDRAAYSPLHF.

The chain recombines TRBV6-6 with TRBJ1-2; no clear D gene. The germline V gene has CDR1 MNHNY and CDR2 SVGAGI (reference sequence). V dropped 6 bases and J dropped 2 bases, with 10 bases sitting between them. This CDR3 spans 13 amino acids. CDR3 in DNA: TGTGCCAGCAGATCCGACATGAACTATGGCTACACCTTC. This codes for CASRSDMNYGYTF.

The chain combines TRBV28 with TRBJ2-7; 7 bases agree with TRBD1. Per the germline V gene, CDR1 is MDHEN and CDR2 is SYDVKM. The CDR3 runs 14 residues. V was clipped by 6 bases and J by 3 bases; unmatched bases: 8. The CDR3 bases are TGTGCCAGCAGCCAAGCGACAGGGTACTACGAGCAGTACTTC. Amino acid sequence: CASSQATGYYEQYF. Filled out from reference TRBV28 and TRBJ2-7, the complete variable domain reads DVKVTQSSRYLVKRTGEKVFLECVQDMDHENMFWYRQDPGLGLRLIYFSYDVKMKEKGDIPEGYSVSREKKERFSLILESASTNQTSMYLCASSQATGYYEQYFGPGTRLTVT.

The CDR3 reads CASSLSQANTGELFF. CDR3 nucleotides: TGTGCCAGCAGCTTATCGCAGGCGAACACCGGGGAGCTGTTTTTT. The chain couples TRBV7-9 to TRBJ2-2; D call uncertain. Trimming took 2 bases from V and 0 from J, leaving 7 bases between them. The CDR3 sequence is 15 residues long. Germline V lookup: CDR1 SEHNR, CDR2 FQNEAQ (reference sequence).

This clonotype was seen only a few times. The chain combines TRBV20-1 with TRBJ2-7, with 8 bases lining up with TRBD2. Germline CDR1 is DFQATT and CDR2 is SNEGSKA (reference sequence). The CDR3 has 14 residues. CDR3 in amino acids: CGLRGGRSSYEQYF. The DNA of the CDR3 is TGCGGCCTAAGAGGCGGGAGGAGCTCCTACGAGCAGTACTTC.

This chain links TRBV30 with TRBJ1-4; 9 positions match TRBD1. Germline trimming cut 7 bases from V and 8 bases from J; bases unmatched to any gene: 5. The CDR3 has 12 residues. Germline CDR1 and CDR2: GTSNPN and SVGIG (reference sequence). The CDR3 sequence: CASDRGYEKLFF. The CDR3 DNA is TGTGCCTCAGACAGGGGGTACGAAAAACTGTTTTTT.

In this sample, this clonotype turned up a few times. This sequence joins TRBV10-3 and TRBJ2-3; TRBD2 aligns across 7 bases. Germline trimming cut 4 bases from V and 2 bases from J; bases unmatched to any gene: 3. Germline CDR1 ENHRY, CDR2 SYGVKD. The CDR3 runs 14 residues. CDR3 residues: CAISGLADTDTQYF. The CDR3 DNA follows: TGTGCCATCAGTGGCCTAGCGGACACAGATACGCAGTATTTT.

This clonotype has more than one count but fewer than ten. The chain employs TRBV12-3 or TRBV12-4 and TRBJ1-5; 8 positions match TRBD1. There are 15 residues in the CDR3. Losses at the gene ends were 0 bases for V and 5 bases for J; bases not matched to a gene: 3. As DNA, the CDR3 is TGTGCCAGCAGTTTAGCGGACAGGGAACATCAGCCCCAGCATTTT. Translation gives CASSLADREHQPQHF.